Below are 13 T cell receptor beta chains sequenced from a single sample in a study of human T cells and chemical hapten exposure. The time point here: patch test 1, 2 weeks after DPC sensitization. Treatment denoted: therapeutic diphenylcyclopropenone sensitization with weekly scalp DPC. Via MiXCR, TCRdb re-called the RACE reads, giving one row per CDR3 protein. The table shows about 49,000 distinct CDR3 sequences, with 9% to 9.5% occurring only once. Material: whole blood, obtained in connection with sensitization to the hapten diphenylcyclopropenone (DPC). All receptors derive from a woman aged 45-65 years with alopecia areata. Some clones in this sample may be carry-over from other donors' samples.

This clonotype was seen only a few times. This rearrangement joins TRBV20-1 to TRBJ2-5, with TRBD1 as a possible D gene (5 bases). Germline V gene lookup returns CDR1 DFQATT and CDR2 SNEGSKA (reference sequence). This CDR3 contains 14 residues. V gave up 0 bases and J gave up 7 bases, with 15 bases separating them. This CDR3 reads CSAREVTDTGTQYF. CDR3 in DNA: TGCAGTGCTAGAGAAGTGACGGACACCGGGACCCAGTACTTC.

This clonotype was picked up many times. The rearrangement uses TRBV5-1 and TRBJ2-7, with 14 positions matching TRBD2. Germline V gives CDR1 SGHRS, CDR2 YFSETQ. The CDR3 extends over 15 amino acids. V lost 4 bases and J lost 7; bases outside the gene matches: 7. CDR3 coding DNA: TGCGCCAGCAGCGGAGGGACTAGCGGGAGTGGTGAGCAGTACTTC. Residues: CASSGGTSGSGEQYF.

In this sample, this clonotype turned up many times. The chain carries TRBV18 and TRBJ1-5, with D maybe TRBD1 (5 bases). CDR3 length equals 15 residues. The V end was cut by 6 bases, the J end by 2 bases, with 14 bases between. Germline values: CDR1 KGHSH, CDR2 LQKENI. The CDR3 sequence is CASSRDAGGNQPQHF. As DNA, the CDR3 is TGTGCCAGCTCGCGGGACGCCGGGGGCAATCAGCCCCAGCATTTT. Looking up the rest from reference TRBV18 and TRBJ1-5 gives the full variable domain: NAGVMQNPRHLVRRRGQEARLRCSPMKGHSHVYWYRQLPEEGLKFMVYLQKENIIDESGMPKERFSAEFPKEGPSILRIQQVVRGDSAAYFCASSRDAGGNQPQHFGDGTRLSIL.

This clonotype occurred a few times. The chain uses TRBV3-1 and TRBJ2-3; the match to TRBD2 covers 7 bases. Per the germline V gene, CDR1 is LGHDT and CDR2 is YNNKEL (reference sequence). With 1 base clipped from V and 8 bases from J, the junction kept 3 bases outside the gene matches. The CDR3 sequence is 13 residues long. CDR3 sequence (DNA): TGTGCCAGCAGCCAAGTAACTAGCGCTACGCAGTATTTT. The encoded protein is CASSQVTSATQYF.

About this clonotype: This clone may be a read error of a much larger clone one base away. The V and J genes are TRBV11-2 and TRBJ1-1, with D unclear. The V gene's germline CDR1 is SGHAT and CDR2 FQNNGV. This CDR3 has 13 residues. The CDR3 loop is CVSSQTPNTEAFF. The DNA of the CDR3 is TGTGTCAGCAGCCAGACACCGAACACTGAAGCTTTCTTT.

The sample holds many counts of this clonotype. CDR3 region: CASGTDMNTEAFF. DNA of the CDR3: TGTGCCAGCGGGACAGACATGAACACTGAAGCTTTCTTT. V is TRBV9 and J is TRBJ1-1; 7 bases agree with TRBD1. Germline trimming cut 7 bases from V and 0 bases from J; bases unmatched to any gene: 3. This CDR3 is 13 amino acids long. Per germline, CDR1 SGDLS and CDR2 YYNGEE.

This clonotype was seen a few times. The rearrangement links TRBV19 to TRBJ1-6; 7 bases align to TRBD1. The CDR3 contains 16 residues. Germline lookup yields CDR1 LNHDA and CDR2 SQIVND (reference sequence). V gave up 7 bases and J gave up 7 bases; unmatched junction bases: 13. The CDR3 sequence is CASIGNRGGLNSPLHF. CDR3 DNA: TGTGCCAGTATCGGAAACAGGGGCGGATTGAATTCACCCCTCCACTTT.

This clonotype has only a few counts. The V and J genes are TRBV6-5 and TRBJ1-1; no firm D call. This CDR3 comprises 14 residues. Germline-derived CDR1 and CDR2 are MNHEY and SVGAGI. V was pared by 0 bases and J by 4 bases, with 9 bases between. CDR3 DNA sequence: TGTGCCAGCAGTTACTCGAGTGGAGGCACTGAAGCTTTCTTT. Residues: CASSYSSGGTEAFF.

This clonotype was counted at least ten times. The chain couples TRBV5-1 to TRBJ2-7; TRBD1 or TRBD2 may be the D gene (6 bases each). Per the germline V gene, CDR1 is SGHRS and CDR2 is YFSETQ. V was pared by 4 bases and J by 1 base, with 24 bases between. CDR3 length equals 18 residues. The CDR3 spells CASSEKGTSPGGSYEQYF. CDR3 bases: TGCGCCAGCAGCGAGAAAGGGACATCTCCCGGGGGATCCTACGAGCAGTACTTC.

This clonotype was found many times. The chain is built from TRBV4-1 and TRBJ2-6; 7 nucleotides agree with TRBD1. The CDR3 sequence is 17 residues long. The V segment lost 8 bases and the J segment 0 bases; nucleotides outside the gene matches: 10. Per germline, CDR1 MGHRA and CDR2 YSYEKL. This CDR3 is CASRPDRDNSGANVLTF. The CDR3 bases are TGCGCCAGCCGCCCTGACAGGGACAACTCTGGGGCCAACGTCCTGACTTTC.

In its sample, this clonotype was seen a few times. V is TRBV11-3 and J is TRBJ2-1; 11 nucleotides agree with TRBD2. This CDR3 is built from 14 residues. Looked up from germline, CDR1 is SGHNT and CDR2 is YENEEA. The ends lost 6 bases at V and 9 bases at J; junction bases unmatched: 7. The CDR3 is CASSKELAGGEQFF. CDR3 bases: TGTGCCAGCAGTAAAGAGCTAGCGGGAGGTGAGCAGTTCTTC. Together with reference TRBV11-3 and TRBJ2-1, the CDR3 gives the full variable domain: EAGVVQSPRYKIIEKKQPVAFWCNPISGHNTLYWYLQNLGQGPELLIRYENEEAVDDSQLPKDRFSAERLKGVDSTLKIQPAELGDSAVYLCASSKELAGGEQFFGPGTRLTVL.

This clonotype showed up many times. The chain uses TRBV7-9 and TRBJ2-5; D unresolved. Trimming took off 4 bases at V and 3 bases at J, with 9 bases between the two ends. The CDR3 is 13 residues long. CDR1 is SEHNR and CDR2 is FQNEAQ in the germline V gene (reference sequence). CDR3 nucleotide sequence: TGTGCCAGCAGCTCGGGTCTTAAAGAGACCCAGTACTTC. Residues: CASSSGLKETQYF. The whole variable domain, filled in from reference TRBV7-9 and TRBJ2-5, reads DTGVSQNPRHKITKRGQNVTFRCDPISEHNRLYWYRQTLGQGPEFLTYFQNEAQLEKSRLLSDRFSAERPKGSFSTLEIQRTEQGDSAMYLCASSSGLKETQYFGPGTRLLVL.

This clonotype has ten or more counts. The chain links TRBV30 to TRBJ1-4; 7 nucleotides match TRBD1. Germline CDR1 GTSNPN, CDR2 SVGIG (reference sequence). The trim removed 6 bases at V and 5 bases at J, leaving 6 bases unmatched. The CDR3 sequence is 13 residues long. CDR3 loop: CACPGQRNEKLFF. CDR3 DNA: TGTGCCTGCCCGGGACAGCGAAATGAAAAACTGTTTTTT.